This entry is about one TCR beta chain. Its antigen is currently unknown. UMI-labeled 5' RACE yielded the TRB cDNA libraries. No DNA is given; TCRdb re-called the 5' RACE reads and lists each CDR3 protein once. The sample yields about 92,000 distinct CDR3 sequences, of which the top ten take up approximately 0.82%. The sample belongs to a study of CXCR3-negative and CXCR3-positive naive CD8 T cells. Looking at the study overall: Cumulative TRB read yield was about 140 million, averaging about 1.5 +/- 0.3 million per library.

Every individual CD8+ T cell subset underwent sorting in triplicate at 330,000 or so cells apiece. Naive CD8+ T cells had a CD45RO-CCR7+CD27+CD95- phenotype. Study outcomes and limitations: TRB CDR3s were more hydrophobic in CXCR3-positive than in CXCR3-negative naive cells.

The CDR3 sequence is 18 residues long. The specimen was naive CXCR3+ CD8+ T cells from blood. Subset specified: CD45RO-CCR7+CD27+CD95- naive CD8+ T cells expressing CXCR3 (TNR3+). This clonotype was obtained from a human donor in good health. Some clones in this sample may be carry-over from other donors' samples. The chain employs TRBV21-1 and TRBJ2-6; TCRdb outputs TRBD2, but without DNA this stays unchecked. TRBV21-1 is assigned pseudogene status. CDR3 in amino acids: CASSPRGGRCRGANVLTF.